The 24 T cell receptor beta chains listed next were all sequenced from one sample in a study of blood T cell repertoires in COVID-19. Sequencing was performed with immunoSEQ multiplex PCR; in TCRdb, only in-frame clones are kept and a portion is missing. This sample has over 55,000 clones, with approximately 91% found just once. Sequencing input: peripheral blood. The receptors here all came from a man aged 55 to 69 with acute or convalescent COVID-19.

The chain is built from TRBV6-2 or TRBV6-3 and TRBJ2-1, with TRBD2 matching 12 bases. This CDR3 has 15 residues. Trimming took 0 bases from V and 9 from J; bases not matched to a gene: 3. CDR1 is MNHEY, CDR2 SVGEGT, per germline. The CDR3 bases are TGTGCCAGCAGTTACTCTGCTAGCGGGAGGGGTGAGCAGTTCTTC. Translating it yields CASSYSASGRGEQFF.

The chain couples TRBV19 to TRBJ1-6, with TRBD1 identical over 8 bases. Trimming cost V 5 bases and J 7 bases; bases outside gene matches: 10. The germline V gene encodes CDR1 LNHDA and CDR2 SQIVND (reference sequence). The CDR3 runs to 16 residues. CDR3 coding DNA: TGTGCCAGTAGTGAAAGACAGGGGACAAGGAATTCACCCCTCCACTTT. Translating it yields CASSERQGTRNSPLHF.

The J gene is TRBJ1-4, the V gene TRBV30; D possibly corresponds to TRBD1 (5 bases). The V end was cut by 2 bases, the J end by 3 bases, with 13 bases between. This CDR3 comprises 15 residues. CDR1 GTSNPN and CDR2 SVGIG come from the germline V gene (reference sequence). As DNA, the CDR3 is TGTGCCTGGAGTCCCGTGGCAGGGCCTAATGAAAAACTGTTTTTT. Its protein product is CAWSPVAGPNEKLFF.

The chain employs TRBV30 and TRBJ2-5; 11 nucleotides align to TRBD2. Germline trimming cut 3 bases from V and 1 base from J; bases unmatched to any gene: 4. This CDR3 spans 15 amino acids. Germline V lookup: CDR1 GTSNPN, CDR2 SVGIG (reference sequence). The chain's CDR3 is CAWSVLAGAQETQYF. CDR3 DNA sequence: TGTGCCTGGAGCGTACTAGCGGGGGCCCAAGAGACCCAGTACTTC.

The V gene is TRBV6-2 or TRBV6-3, the J gene TRBJ1-5; no clear D. Germline V gives CDR1 MNHEY, CDR2 SVGEGT. The CDR3 loop spans 15 amino acids. Trimming took off 0 bases at V and 3 bases at J, with 9 bases between the two ends. CDR3 DNA sequence: TGTGCCAGCAGTTACTCGACACAGAACAATCAGCCCCAGCATTTT. This encodes CASSYSTQNNQPQHF.

This chain connects TRBV6-2 or TRBV6-3 to TRBJ1-1; possible D gene TRBD1, 5 bases. The CDR3 has 16 amino acids. Germline values: CDR1 MNHEY, CDR2 SVGEGT. V shed 0 bases and J shed 1 base, with 12 bases lying between them. The CDR3 coding sequence is TGTGCCAGCAGTTACTCCCCCGGGGGTTCGAACACTGAAGCTTTCTTT. This gives the protein CASSYSPGGSNTEAFF.

V gene TRBV12-3 or TRBV12-4 combines with J gene TRBJ2-7; 9 nucleotides match TRBD1. With 9 bases clipped from V and 8 bases from J, the junction kept 11 bases outside the gene matches. This CDR3 has 13 residues. CDR3 DNA: TGTGCCAGTACCATGGACAGGGGATATCAGCAGTACTTC. It encodes CASTMDRGYQQYF.

This chain uses TRBV7-9 with TRBJ2-5, with D unclear. Trimming removed 4 bases from V and 2 bases from J, with 11 bases in between. CDR1 and CDR2 from the germline V gene are SEHNR and FQNEAQ (reference sequence). The CDR3 is made up of 14 amino acids. DNA for the CDR3: TGTGCCAGCAGCTCAAACACGATACAAGAGACCCAGTACTTC. This sequence encodes CASSSNTIQETQYF.

J is TRBJ2-1 and V is TRBV7-3, with D tentatively TRBD2 (6 bases). Trimming left V 4 bases short and J 5 bases short, with 15 bases between. This CDR3 comprises 15 residues. Germline V gene data show CDR1 as SGHTA and CDR2 as FQGTGA. This CDR3 reads CASSSSGGVDNEQFF. CDR3 bases: TGTGCCAGCAGCTCATCCGGGGGAGTAGACAATGAGCAGTTCTTC.

V usage is TRBV7-2 and J usage is TRBJ1-1; possibly TRBD1 for D (5 bases). Germline V CDR1 and CDR2: SGHTA, FQGNSA. The CDR3 totals 14 residues. Trimming pared 4 bases from V and 4 bases from J, leaving 13 bases between. The CDR3 DNA reads TGTGCCAGCAGCTCCTCGCTAGGGGTCACTGAAGCTTTCTTT. Its protein is CASSSSLGVTEAFF.

The chain recombines TRBV12-5 with TRBJ2-5, with 7 bases aligning to TRBD2. There are 13 residues in the CDR3. The junction had 9 bases not matched to a gene; V was cut back by 9 bases and J by 5 bases. The germline gives CDR1 LGHNT, CDR2 FRNRAP. CDR3 amino acids: CASGGSEVETQYF. CDR3 in DNA: TGTGCTAGCGGGGGGTCAGAGGTCGAGACCCAGTACTTC.

This chain uses TRBV19 with TRBJ1-2; 7 bases map to TRBD1. Germline V CDR1 and CDR2: LNHDA, SQIVND (reference sequence). With V trimmed by 3 bases and J by 4 bases, 2 bases remained unmatched. The CDR3 totals 13 residues. The CDR3 coding sequence is TGTGCCAGTAGTATGAGGGACAGCTATGGCTACACCTTC. This translates into CASSMRDSYGYTF.

The gene calls are TRBV19 and TRBJ2-1; possibly TRBD2 for D (6 bases). With 1 base removed from V and 3 bases from J, the gap between germline ends came to 10 bases. This CDR3 has 15 residues. Germline CDR1 reads LNHDA; CDR2 reads SQIVND (reference sequence). CDR3 sequence (DNA): TGTGCCAGTAGTATAGGTGGGGGACTCTACAATGAGCAGTTCTTC. It yields the protein CASSIGGGLYNEQFF.

V usage is TRBV30 and J usage is TRBJ1-6, with D possibly being TRBD1 (5 bases). The V gene's germline CDR1 is GTSNPN and CDR2 SVGIG (reference sequence). CDR3 length equals 15 residues. V dropped 4 bases and J dropped 8 bases, with 18 bases sitting between them. The CDR3 here is CAWTHPGLSDSPLHF. CDR3 bases: TGTGCCTGGACCCATCCGGGACTGAGCGATTCACCCCTCCACTTT.

There are a few counts of this clone. J is TRBJ1-1 and V is TRBV6-1, with D possibly being TRBD1 (6 bases). The CDR3 sequence is 14 residues long. Trimming shortened V by 3 bases and J by 5 bases, and 13 bases separated the two germline ends. CDR1 is MNHNS, CDR2 SASEGT, per germline. DNA of the CDR3: TGTGCCAGCAGTGACGCGGGGGCTGAAACTGAAGCTTTCTTT. Translated, it gives CASSDAGAETEAFF.

The rearrangement links TRBV4-3 to TRBJ2-5; 10 bases line up with TRBD1. CDR3 size: 14 residues. V lost 1 base and J lost 4; bases outside the gene matches: 0. Germline CDR1 LGHNA, CDR2 YSLEER. CDR3 protein: CASSQGQGAETQYF. DNA of the CDR3: TGCGCCAGCAGCCAAGGACAGGGGGCAGAGACCCAGTACTTC.

The chain recombines TRBV24-1 with TRBJ1-5; no firm D call. The CDR3 has 13 residues. The germline CDR1 and CDR2 sequences are KGHDR and SFDVKD. The V end was cut by 5 bases, the J end by 2 bases, with 6 bases between. This chain's CDR3 is CATSAPGNQPQHF. In DNA form, the CDR3 reads TGTGCCACCAGTGCGCCGGGCAATCAGCCCCAGCATTTT.

The chain employs TRBV6-1 and TRBJ2-7, with a weak D call TRBD1 (5 bases). CDR1 and CDR2 (germline): MNHNS, SASEGT. The CDR3 is 15 amino acids. Trimming cost V 3 bases and J 1 base, with 13 bases left between them. CDR3 sequence: CASSDRAGPSYEQYF. As DNA, the CDR3 is TGTGCCAGCAGTGACCGGGCAGGGCCTTCCTACGAGCAGTACTTC.

This chain uses TRBV19 with TRBJ2-5; TRBD2 matches 9 bases. CDR3 size: 17 residues. From germline, CDR1 is LNHDA and CDR2 SQIVND (reference sequence). V gave up 1 base and J gave up 5 bases; unmatched junction bases: 11. CDR3 nucleotide sequence: TGTGCCAGTAGTATAGGGGGGAGCGGGAGGCCCGGGGAGACCCAGTACTTC. The encoded protein is CASSIGGSGRPGETQYF.

This chain connects TRBV5-6 to TRBJ1-5, with D possibly matching TRBD1 (6 bases). Germline CDR1 and CDR2: SGHDT and YYEEEE. The CDR3 has 16 amino acids. The germline V and J ends were trimmed by 1 base and 2 bases, with 13 bases remaining between them. The CDR3 here is CASSLFRRQGNQPQHF. The CDR3 DNA reads as TGTGCCAGCAGCTTGTTCAGGAGACAGGGCAATCAGCCCCAGCATTTT.

The CDR3 DNA follows: TGTGCCAGCAACCCACCTTTCGCACCCGGGAGAGATGGCTACACCTTC. Protein sequence: CASNPPFAPGRDGYTF. The V gene is TRBV28, the J gene TRBJ1-2, with unresolved D. This CDR3 region has 16 residues. The germline CDR1 and CDR2 sequences are MDHEN and SYDVKM. The ends were cut back, 7 bases at V and 6 bases at J, with 24 bases in the middle.

J is TRBJ1-2 and V is TRBV18; 7 bases agree with TRBD1. V gave up 6 bases and J gave up 2 bases; unmatched junction bases: 6. Germline CDR1 and CDR2: KGHSH and LQKENI. CDR3 length: 14 residues. The CDR3 here is CASSRDSSNYGYTF. The CDR3 DNA reads as TGTGCCAGCTCTCGGGACAGCTCCAACTATGGCTACACCTTC. Complete variable domain (other parts from reference TRBV18 and TRBJ1-2): NAGVMQNPRHLVRRRGQEARLRCSPMKGHSHVYWYRQLPEEGLKFMVYLQKENIIDESGMPKERFSAEFPKEGPSILRIQQVVRGDSAAYFCASSRDSSNYGYTFGSGTRLTVV.

This clone came up once. The chain links TRBV9 to TRBJ1-1; the D gene is possibly TRBD1 (6 bases). Trimming removed 0 bases at V and 0 bases at J, with 12 bases between. CDR3 size: 16 residues. Germline V gene sequence: CDR1 SGDLS, CDR2 YYNGEE. CDR3 region: CASSVVRGSLNTEAFF. The CDR3 coding sequence is TGTGCCAGCAGCGTAGTAAGGGGGAGTTTGAACACTGAAGCTTTCTTT.

This clone has just a few counts. The genes are TRBV20-1 and TRBJ1-5, with 7 bases identical to TRBD1. V was clipped by 3 bases and J by 11 bases; unmatched bases: 10. This CDR3 has 13 residues. Germline V gene data show CDR1 as DFQATT and CDR2 as SNEGSKA (reference sequence). The CDR3 nucleotides read TGCAGTGCTAGTGAATATACCGGACAGGCCCAGCATTTT. Amino acids: CSASEYTGQAQHF.